The 2 T cell receptor beta chains given below trace back to one sample, sequenced in a study of T cells after posttransplantation cyclophosphamide. Control samples came 1 year after myeloablative marrow transplants with methotrexate plus calcineurin inhibitor. The protocol was immunoSEQ multiplex PCR, while the TCRdb copy is restricted to in-frame clones and leaves out a portion. The repertoire consists of about 12,000 clones, with around 81% occurring once and the leading ten covering around 3.7%. The sequences come from PBMCs, collected 350 to 400 days after allogeneic stem cell transplant with calcineurin inhibitor and methotrexate. The receptor source for this set is a male patient aged 25-45 years who received an allogeneic stem cell transplant from an unrelated donor, was CMV-positive, and had acute GVHD only. Some of the T cells may derive from the graft donor.

This rearrangement joins TRBV29-1 to TRBJ2-3, with D possibly being TRBD2 (6 bases). Per germline, CDR1 SQVTM and CDR2 ANQGSEA. Trimming took off 7 bases at V and 2 bases at J, with 13 bases between the two ends. The CDR3 contains 13 residues. CDR3 residues: CSAGGASTDTQYF. CDR3 nucleotides: TGCAGCGCAGGCGGGGCCTCCACAGATACGCAGTATTTT.

J is TRBJ2-7 and V is TRBV19; 13 bases are shared with TRBD2. Trimming cost V 4 bases and J 0 bases; bases outside gene matches: 6. This CDR3 has 17 amino acids. CDR1 is LNHDA and CDR2 is SQIVND in the germline V gene (reference sequence). CDR3 loop: CASSTRLAGGASYEQYF. DNA for the CDR3: TGTGCCAGTAGTACAAGACTAGCGGGGGGAGCCTCCTACGAGCAGTACTTC.